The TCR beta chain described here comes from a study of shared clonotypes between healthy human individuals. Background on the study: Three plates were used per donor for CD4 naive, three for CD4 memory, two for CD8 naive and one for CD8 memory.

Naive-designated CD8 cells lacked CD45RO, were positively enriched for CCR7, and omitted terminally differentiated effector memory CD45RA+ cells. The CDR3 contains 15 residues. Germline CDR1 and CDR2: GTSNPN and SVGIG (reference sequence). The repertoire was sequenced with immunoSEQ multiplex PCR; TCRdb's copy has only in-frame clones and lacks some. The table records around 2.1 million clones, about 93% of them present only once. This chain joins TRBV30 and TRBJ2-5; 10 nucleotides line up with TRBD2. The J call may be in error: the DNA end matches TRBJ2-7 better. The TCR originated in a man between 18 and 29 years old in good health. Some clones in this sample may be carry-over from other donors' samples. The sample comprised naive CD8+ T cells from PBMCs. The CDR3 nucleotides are TGTGCCTGGAGAGAACTAGCGGGATCCTCCTACGAGCAGTACTTC. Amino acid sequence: CAWRELAGSSYEQYF.